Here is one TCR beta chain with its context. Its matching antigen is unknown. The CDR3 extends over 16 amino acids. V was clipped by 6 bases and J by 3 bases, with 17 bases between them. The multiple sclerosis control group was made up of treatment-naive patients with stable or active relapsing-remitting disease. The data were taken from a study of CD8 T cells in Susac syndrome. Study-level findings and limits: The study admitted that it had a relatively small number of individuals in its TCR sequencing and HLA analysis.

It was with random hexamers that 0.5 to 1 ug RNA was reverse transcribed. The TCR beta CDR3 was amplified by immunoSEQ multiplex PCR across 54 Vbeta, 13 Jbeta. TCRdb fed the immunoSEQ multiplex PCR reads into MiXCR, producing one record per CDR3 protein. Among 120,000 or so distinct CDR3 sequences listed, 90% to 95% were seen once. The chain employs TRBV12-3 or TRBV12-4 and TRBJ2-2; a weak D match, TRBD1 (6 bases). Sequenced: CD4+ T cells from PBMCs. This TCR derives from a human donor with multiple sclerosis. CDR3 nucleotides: TGTGCCAGCAGCGTAAGACCAGGGGTGCACACCGGGGAGCTGTTTTTT. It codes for CASSVRPGVHTGELFF.